This TCR beta chain was sequenced for a study of cytomegalovirus exposure and HLA in healthy donors. General study findings and limits: The study put some 160 TCR beta chains on its list as cytomegalovirus-associated.

Concerning this clone: Antigen specificity is unknown.

Primers included in the PCR were 60 Vbeta and 13 Jbeta primers. Here immunoSEQ multiplex PCR was the method, and the copy in TCRdb shows in-frame clones only, minus some. The table shows approximately 170,000 clones, with 70% to 80% occurring only once. Germline V gives CDR1 SNHLY, CDR2 FYNNEI. V lost 8 bases to trimming and J lost 2 bases, with 17 bases between them. The CDR3 totals 15 residues. The chain carries TRBV2 and TRBJ2-3, with D possibly TRBD2 on 7 matching bases. The sample was PBMCs. The origin of this receptor is a female donor in good health and CMV-seronegative. The CDR3 DNA reads as TGTGCCAGCGCTCACGGGGGGCGGGACACAGATACGCAGTATTTT. This codes for CASAHGGRDTDTQYF.